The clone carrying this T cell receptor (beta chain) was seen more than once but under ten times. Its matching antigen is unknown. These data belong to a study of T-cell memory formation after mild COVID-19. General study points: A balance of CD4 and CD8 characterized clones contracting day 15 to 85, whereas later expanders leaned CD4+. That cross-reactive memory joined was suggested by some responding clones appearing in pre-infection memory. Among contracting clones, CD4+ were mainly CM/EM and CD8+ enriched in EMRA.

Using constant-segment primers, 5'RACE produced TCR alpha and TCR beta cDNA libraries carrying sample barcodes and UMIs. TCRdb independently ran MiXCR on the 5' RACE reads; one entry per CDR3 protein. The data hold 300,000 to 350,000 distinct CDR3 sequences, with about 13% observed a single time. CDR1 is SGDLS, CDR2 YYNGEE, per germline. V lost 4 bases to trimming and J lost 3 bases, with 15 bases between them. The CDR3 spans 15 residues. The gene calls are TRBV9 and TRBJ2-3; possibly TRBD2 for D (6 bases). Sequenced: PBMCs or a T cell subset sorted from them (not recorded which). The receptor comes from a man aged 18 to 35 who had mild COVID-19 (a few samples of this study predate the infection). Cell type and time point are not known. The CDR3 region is CASSLSGFLTDTQYF. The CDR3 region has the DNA TGTGCCAGCAGCTTAAGCGGGTTTCTTACAGATACGCAGTATTTT.